The subject of this entry is one TCR beta chain. Only in-frame clones appear in the TCRdb table, and some are missing; sequencing was by immunoSEQ multiplex PCR. Seen here are just over 2,000,000 clones, approximately 95% observed once, and the top ten hold roughly 0.13%. The data stem from a study of shared clonotypes between healthy human individuals. Trimming removed 7 bases from V and 6 bases from J, with 12 bases in between. Germline V gene lookup returns CDR1 MGHDK and CDR2 SYGVNS. The CDR3 has 13 residues. The donors were all Caucasian adults (living in Nashville, Tennessee). The chain has TRBV25-1 and TRBJ2-2; D uncertain. Sequenced input: naive CD4+ T cells sorted from blood. Regarding subset: CD45RA+ positively selected. This clonotype was sampled from a young man in good health. DNA for the CDR3: TGTGCCAGCACCCCGTGGGATCCCGGGGAGCTGTTTTTT. Translation gives CASTPWDPGELFF.